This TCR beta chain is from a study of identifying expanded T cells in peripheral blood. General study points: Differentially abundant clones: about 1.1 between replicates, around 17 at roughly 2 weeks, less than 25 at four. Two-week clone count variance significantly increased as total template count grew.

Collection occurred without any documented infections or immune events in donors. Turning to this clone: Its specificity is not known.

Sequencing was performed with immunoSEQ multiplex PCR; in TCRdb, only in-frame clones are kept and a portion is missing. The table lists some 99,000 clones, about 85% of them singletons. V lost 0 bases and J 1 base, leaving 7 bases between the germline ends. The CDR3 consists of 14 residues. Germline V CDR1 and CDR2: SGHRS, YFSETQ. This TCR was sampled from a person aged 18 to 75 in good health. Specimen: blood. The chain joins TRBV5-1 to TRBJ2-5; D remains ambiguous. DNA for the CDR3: TGCGCCAGCAGCTTGGCGGGCAGCCAAGAGACCCAGTACTTC. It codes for CASSLAGSQETQYF.